The 5 T cell receptor beta chains below come from one sample, sequenced in a study of post-analysis software for immune sequencing data. Study-level results: Relative to controls, patients had about five TRBV segments at higher frequency, with TRBV5-6, TRBV5-1 and TRBV20-1 among these.

TCR beta cDNA libraries had unique molecular identifiers. TCRdb fed the PCR reads into MiXCR, producing one record per CDR3 protein. The top ten clones hold under 7% of a sample with about 540,000 distinct CDR3 sequences, around 36% of them seen once. Their specific antigens are unknown. Sequencing was performed on blood. The receptors come from a girl aged 2-17 years with multiple sclerosis.

The rearrangement joins TRBV2 to TRBJ1-6; D is possibly TRBD1 (5 bases). CDR1 is SNHLY, CDR2 FYNNEI, per germline. The V end was cut by 3 bases, the J end by 7 bases, with 7 bases between. The CDR3 extends over 13 amino acids. The CDR3 here is CASSDRENSPLHF. The CDR3 coding sequence is TGTGCCAGCAGTGACAGGGAAAATTCACCCCTCCACTTT. Looking up the rest from reference TRBV2 and TRBJ1-6 gives the full variable domain: EPEVTQTPSHQVTQMGQEVILRCVPISNHLYFYWYRQILGQKVEFLVSFYNNEISEKSEIFDDQFSVERPDGSNFTLKIRSTKLEDSAMYFCASSDRENSPLHFGNGTRLTVT.

In its sample, this clonotype was seen a few times. This chain uses TRBV7-8 with TRBJ2-3; D possibly matches TRBD1 or TRBD2 (5 bases each). CDR3 length: 15 residues. In germline, CDR1 is SGHVS, CDR2 FQNEAQ. V lost 5 bases and J lost 0, with 12 bases in between. The CDR3 sequence: CASSIARGSTDTQYF. The CDR3 DNA follows: TGTGCCAGCAGCATCGCGAGGGGCAGCACAGATACGCAGTATTTT.

This clonotype was picked up a small number of times. The chain combines TRBV27 with TRBJ1-2; TRBD1 matches 7 bases. Germline values: CDR1 MNHEY, CDR2 SMNVEV (reference sequence). The CDR3 spans 15 residues. V lost 1 base and J lost 0; bases outside the gene matches: 2. The CDR3 DNA follows: TGTGCCAGCAGTTTATTAGGGACAGCTAACTATGGCTACACCTTC. Protein: CASSLLGTANYGYTF.

This clonotype was seen more than once but under ten times. The rearrangement joins TRBV28 to TRBJ2-4; 7 nucleotides agree with TRBD1. Trimming cost V 2 bases and J 0 bases; bases outside gene matches: 4. Per the germline V gene, CDR1 is MDHEN and CDR2 is SYDVKM. The CDR3 has 16 residues. CDR3 nucleotides: TGTGCCAGCAGTTTAGGGGACAGCCCAGCCAAAAACATTCAGTACTTC. Translated, it gives CASSLGDSPAKNIQYF.

This clonotype turned up a few times. The chain has TRBV20-1 and TRBJ2-1, with 8 bases fitting TRBD2. Unmatched junction bases numbered 3, after V lost 3 bases and J lost 5 bases. CDR3 length: 13 residues. The germline CDR1 and CDR2 sequences are DFQATT and SNEGSKA (reference sequence). The CDR3: CSASGGADNEQFF. The CDR3 nucleotides read TGCAGTGCTAGCGGGGGGGCCGACAATGAGCAGTTCTTC.